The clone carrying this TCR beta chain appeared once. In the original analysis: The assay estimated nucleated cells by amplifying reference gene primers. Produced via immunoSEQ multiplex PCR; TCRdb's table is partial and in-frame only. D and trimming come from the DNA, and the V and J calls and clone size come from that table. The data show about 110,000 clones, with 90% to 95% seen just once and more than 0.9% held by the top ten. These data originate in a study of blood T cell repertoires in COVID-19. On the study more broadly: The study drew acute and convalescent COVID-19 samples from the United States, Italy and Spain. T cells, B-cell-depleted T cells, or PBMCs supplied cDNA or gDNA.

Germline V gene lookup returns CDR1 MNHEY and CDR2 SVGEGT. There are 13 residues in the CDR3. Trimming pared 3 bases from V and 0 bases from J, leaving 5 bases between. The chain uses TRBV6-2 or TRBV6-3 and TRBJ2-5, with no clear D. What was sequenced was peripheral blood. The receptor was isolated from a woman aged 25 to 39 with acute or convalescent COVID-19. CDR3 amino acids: CASSYRYQETQYF. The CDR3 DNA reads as TGTGCCAGCAGTTATCGGTACCAAGAGACCCAGTACTTC.